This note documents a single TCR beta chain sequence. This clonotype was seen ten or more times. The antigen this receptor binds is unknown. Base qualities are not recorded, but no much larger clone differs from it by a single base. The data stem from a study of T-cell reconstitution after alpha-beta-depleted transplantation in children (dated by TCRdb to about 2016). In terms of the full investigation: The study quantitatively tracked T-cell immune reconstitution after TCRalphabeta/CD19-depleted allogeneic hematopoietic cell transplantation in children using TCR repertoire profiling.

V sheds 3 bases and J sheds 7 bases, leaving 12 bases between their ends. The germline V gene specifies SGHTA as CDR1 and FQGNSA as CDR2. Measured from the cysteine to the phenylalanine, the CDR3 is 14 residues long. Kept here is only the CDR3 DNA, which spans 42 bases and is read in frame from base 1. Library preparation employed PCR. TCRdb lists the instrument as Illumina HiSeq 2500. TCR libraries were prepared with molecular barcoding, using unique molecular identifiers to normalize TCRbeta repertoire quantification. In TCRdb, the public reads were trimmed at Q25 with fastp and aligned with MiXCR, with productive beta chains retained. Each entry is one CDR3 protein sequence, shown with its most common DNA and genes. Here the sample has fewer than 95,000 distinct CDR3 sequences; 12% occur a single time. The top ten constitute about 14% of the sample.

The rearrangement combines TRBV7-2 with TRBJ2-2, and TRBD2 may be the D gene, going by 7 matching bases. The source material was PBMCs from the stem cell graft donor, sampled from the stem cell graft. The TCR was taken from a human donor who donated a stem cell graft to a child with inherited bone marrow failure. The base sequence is TGTGCCAGCAGCTTGAGGGGGGGTGGCGGGGAGCTGTTTTTT. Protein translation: CASSLRGGGGELFF.